This T cell receptor (beta chain) stems from a study of shared clonotypes between healthy human individuals. Study as a whole: Samples came from a couple of female and three male donors aged 18 to 49. CD8 memory received one plate per donor, CD8 naive two, CD4 memory three and CD4 naive three. Study findings and constraints: Specimens sampled were limited to blood, with tissue repertoires likely differing.

It was into CD45RA+ naive and CD45RA-negative memory subsets that the CD4+ cells were split. Germline-derived CDR1 and CDR2 are LGHNA and YSLEER. Trimming removed 0 bases from V and 2 bases from J; junction bases left unmatched: 0. CDR3 length: 16 residues. Regarding this clone: Its antigen remains unidentified.

TCRdb keeps only in-frame clones here, not all; method: immunoSEQ multiplex PCR. The profile shows a few million clones, 90% to 96% of them singletons. V and J are TRBV4-3 and TRBJ2-1; 11 nucleotides agree with TRBD2. The clonotype originates from a man aged 18 to 29 in good health. Material: naive CD4+ T cells sorted from blood. Described subset: CD45RA+ positively selected. The CDR3 DNA reads TGCGCCAGCAGCCAAGATAGCGGGGGGGCCTACAATGAGCAGTTCTTC. It translates to CASSQDSGGAYNEQFF.